The 4 T cell receptor beta chains listed next were all sequenced from one sample in a study of blood T cells in healthy people across ages. Primed by a sample-barcoded 5' primer and a J-beta primer mix, a second PCR proceeded for about 6 to 11 cycles. TCRdb reprocessed the 5' RACE reads with MiXCR, giving one entry per CDR3 protein. The sample shows about 1.6 million distinct CDR3 sequences, about 35% of them seen only once. Material: blood. These receptors all stem from a woman aged 30 to 39 in good health.

This clonotype has a single count. CDR3 sequence (DNA): TGTGCCAGCAGCTTAGCGCAGGCTAACACTGAAGCTTTCTTT. This translates into CASSLAQANTEAFF. The rearrangement links TRBV7-9 to TRBJ1-1; D ambiguous. The CDR3 spans 14 residues. Germline V gives CDR1 SEHNR, CDR2 FQNEAQ (reference sequence). V lost 0 bases and J lost 2, with 7 bases in between.

In this sample, this clonotype turned up once. With a much larger clone just one base away, this may be a read error. V and J are TRBV4-1 and TRBJ2-1, with TRBD1 matching over 7 bases. The CDR3 covers 14 residues. Germline values: CDR1 MGHRA, CDR2 YSYEKL. The CDR3 nucleotides read TGCGCCAGCTGCCAAGGTCCAGGGGGTCTTGAGCAGTTCTTC. Translated, it gives CASCQGPGGLEQFF.

This chain uses TRBV18 with TRBJ1-1, with a possible D match to TRBD1 (5 bases). The CDR3 sequence is 14 residues long. V was cut by 3 bases and J by 1 base, with 9 bases left in between. The germline V gene encodes CDR1 KGHSH and CDR2 LQKENI. CDR3 loop: CASSPREPNTEAFF. Written as DNA, the CDR3 is TGTGCCAGCTCACCCAGGGAGCCGAACACTGAAGCTTTCTTT.

This sequence joins TRBV28 and TRBJ2-1; D remains unclear. CDR1 MDHEN and CDR2 SYDVKM come from the germline V gene. Trimming left V 5 bases short and J 4 bases short, with 12 bases between. The CDR3 runs to 14 residues. CDR3 protein: CASSTPTQYNEQFF. Here the CDR3 DNA reads TGTGCCAGCAGTACCCCCACCCAATACAATGAGCAGTTCTTC.